This record looks at one TCR beta chain sequence and its context. Sorted cells numbering about 19,000 to 1,100,000, with 10%, 30% or 50% RNA, yielded the naive CD8 libraries. TCRdb recomputed calls from the PCR reads with MiXCR, one row per CDR3 protein. This sample has several thousand distinct CDR3 sequences, with around a third found just once. This sample is drawn from a study of molecular identifiers for immune sequencing clone quantification. Study-wide context: Replicates involved a five-way split of RNA from approximately 20,000 or 100,000 naive CD8 cells, with sequencing of four.

Germline-derived CDR1 and CDR2 are LNHDA and SQIVND (reference sequence). The germline V and J ends were trimmed by 3 bases and 5 bases, with 11 bases remaining between them. The CDR3 length is 14 residues. This clonotype originated in a human donor in good health. Some libraries in this study had Jurkat cell RNA spiked in. V is TRBV19 and J is TRBJ2-1; D might be TRBD2 (6 bases). Input material: naive CD8+ T cells from blood, with Jurkat cell RNA spiked in. Subset defined: FACS-sorted CD8+CD4-CCR7+CD45RA+ naive T cells. The CDR3 coding sequence is TGTGCCAGTAGTATGACGGGAGTGAACAATGAGCAGTTCTTC. Amino acid sequence: CASSMTGVNNEQFF.